This T cell receptor (beta chain) was found in a study of T-cell reconstitution after alpha-beta-depleted transplantation in children. Unique molecular identifiers were incorporated during preparation of the TCRbeta library. Each CDR3 protein gets one entry after TCRdb re-called the PCR reads with MiXCR. The sample includes around 400,000 distinct CDR3 sequences, roughly 10% of them seen just once. Germline CDR1 reads LGHNA; CDR2 reads YSLEER. V lost 0 bases to trimming and J lost 5 bases; unmatched junction nucleotides: 5. The CDR3 covers 16 residues. The V call is TRBV4-3, the J call TRBJ2-1, with 9 bases that match TRBD2. Sequences were derived from PBMCs from the stem cell graft donor, sampled from the stem cell graft. The source is a human donor who donated a stem cell graft to a child with acute myeloid leukemia. The CDR3 region is CASSQDRTSANNEQFF. CDR3 nucleotides: TGCGCCAGCAGCCAAGACCGGACTAGCGCCAACAATGAGCAGTTCTTC.